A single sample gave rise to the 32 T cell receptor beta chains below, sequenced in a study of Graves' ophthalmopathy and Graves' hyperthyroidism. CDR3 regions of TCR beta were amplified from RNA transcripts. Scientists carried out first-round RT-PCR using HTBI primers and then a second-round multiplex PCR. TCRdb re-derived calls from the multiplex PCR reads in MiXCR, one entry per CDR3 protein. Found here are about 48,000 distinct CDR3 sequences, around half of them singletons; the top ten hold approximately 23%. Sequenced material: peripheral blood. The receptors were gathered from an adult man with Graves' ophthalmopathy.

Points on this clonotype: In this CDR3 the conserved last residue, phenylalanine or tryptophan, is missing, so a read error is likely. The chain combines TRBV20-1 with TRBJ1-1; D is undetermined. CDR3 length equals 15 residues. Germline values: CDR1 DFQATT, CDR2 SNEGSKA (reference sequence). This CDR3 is CSARDPRTSHTKAFL. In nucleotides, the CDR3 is TGCAGTGCTAGAGATCCCCGGACCTCACACACTAAAGCTTTCCTT.

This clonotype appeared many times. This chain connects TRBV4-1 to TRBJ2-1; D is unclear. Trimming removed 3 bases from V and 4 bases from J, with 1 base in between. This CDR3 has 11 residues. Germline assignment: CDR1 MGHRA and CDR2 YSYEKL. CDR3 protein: CASSHYNEQFF. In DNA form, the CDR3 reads TGCGCCAGCAGCCATTACAATGAGCAGTTCTTC.

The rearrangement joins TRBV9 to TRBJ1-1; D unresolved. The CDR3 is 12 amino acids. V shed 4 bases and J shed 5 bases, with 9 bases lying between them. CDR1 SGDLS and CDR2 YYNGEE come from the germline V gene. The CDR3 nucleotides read TGTGCCAGCAGCCCCCTGGGGACTGAAGCTTTCTTT. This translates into CASSPLGTEAFF.

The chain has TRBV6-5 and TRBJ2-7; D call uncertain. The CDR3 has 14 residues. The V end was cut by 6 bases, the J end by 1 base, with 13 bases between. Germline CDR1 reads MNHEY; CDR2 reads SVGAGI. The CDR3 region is CASRARTASYEQYF. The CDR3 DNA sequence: TGTGCCAGCAGAGCTAGGACGGCTTCCTACGAGCAGTACTTC.

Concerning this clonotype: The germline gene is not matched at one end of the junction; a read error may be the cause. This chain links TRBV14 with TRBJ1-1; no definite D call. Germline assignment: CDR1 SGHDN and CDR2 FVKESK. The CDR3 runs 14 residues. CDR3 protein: CANSQDRVQRQAFF. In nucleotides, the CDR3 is TGTGCCAACAGCCAAGACCGGGTGCAACGGCAAGCTTTCTTT. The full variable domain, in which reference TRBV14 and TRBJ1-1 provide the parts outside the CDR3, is EAGVTQFPSHSVIEKGQTVTLRCDPISGHDNLYWYRRVMGKEIKFLLHFVKESKQDESGMPNNRFLAERTGGTYSTLKVQPAELEDSGVYFCANSQDRVQRQAFFGQGTRLTVV.

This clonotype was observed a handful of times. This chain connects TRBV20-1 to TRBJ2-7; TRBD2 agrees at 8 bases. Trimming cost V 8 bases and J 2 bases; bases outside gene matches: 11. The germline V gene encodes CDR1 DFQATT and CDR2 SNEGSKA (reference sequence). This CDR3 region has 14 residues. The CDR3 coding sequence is TGCAGTCTCGCCTGGACTAGCAGCCCCTACGAGCAGTACTTC. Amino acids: CSLAWTSSPYEQYF.

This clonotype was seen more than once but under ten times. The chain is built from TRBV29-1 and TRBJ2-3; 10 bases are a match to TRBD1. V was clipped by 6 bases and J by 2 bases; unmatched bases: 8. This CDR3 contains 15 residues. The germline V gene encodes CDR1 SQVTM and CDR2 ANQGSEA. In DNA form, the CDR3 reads TGCAGCGTCGACGGGACAGGGGCTGACACAGATACGCAGTATTTT. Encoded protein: CSVDGTGADTDTQYF.

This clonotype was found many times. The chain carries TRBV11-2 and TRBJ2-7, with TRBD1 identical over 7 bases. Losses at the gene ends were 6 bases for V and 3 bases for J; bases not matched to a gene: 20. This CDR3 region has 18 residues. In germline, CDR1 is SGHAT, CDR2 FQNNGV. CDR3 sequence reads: CASSTLPSTGTESYEQYF. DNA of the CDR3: TGTGCCAGCAGTACCCTCCCCTCCACCGGGACAGAGAGCTACGAGCAGTACTTC.

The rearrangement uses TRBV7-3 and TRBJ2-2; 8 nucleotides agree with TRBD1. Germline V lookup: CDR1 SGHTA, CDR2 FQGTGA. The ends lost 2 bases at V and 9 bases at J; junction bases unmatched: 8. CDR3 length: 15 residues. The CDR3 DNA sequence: TGTGCCAGCAGCTTAGTTGGGACAGGACCGTGGGAGCTGTTTTTT. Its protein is CASSLVGTGPWELFF.

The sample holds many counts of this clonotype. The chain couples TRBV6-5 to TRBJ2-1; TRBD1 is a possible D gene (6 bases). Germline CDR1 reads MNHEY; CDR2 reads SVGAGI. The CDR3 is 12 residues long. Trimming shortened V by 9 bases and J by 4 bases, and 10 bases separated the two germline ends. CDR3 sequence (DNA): TGTGCCAGTAGGGGGAGATACAATGAGCAGTTCTTC. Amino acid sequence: CASRGRYNEQFF.

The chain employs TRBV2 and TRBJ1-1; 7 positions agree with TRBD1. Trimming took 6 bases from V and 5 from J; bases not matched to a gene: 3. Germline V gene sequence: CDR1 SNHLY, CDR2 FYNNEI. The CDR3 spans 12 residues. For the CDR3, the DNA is TGTGCCAGCAGACAGGGGTTTACTGAAGCTTTCTTT. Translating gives CASRQGFTEAFF.

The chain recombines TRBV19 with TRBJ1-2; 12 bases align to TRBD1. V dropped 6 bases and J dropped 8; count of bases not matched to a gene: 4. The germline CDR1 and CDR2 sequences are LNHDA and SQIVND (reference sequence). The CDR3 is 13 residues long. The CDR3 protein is CASRRDRGPGYTF. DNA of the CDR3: TGTGCCAGTAGACGGGACAGGGGGCCCGGCTACACCTTC. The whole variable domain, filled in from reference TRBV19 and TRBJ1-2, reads DGGITQSPKYLFRKEGQNVTLSCEQNLNHDAMYWYRQDPGQGLRLIYYSQIVNDFQKGDIAEGYSVSREKKESFPLTVTSAQKNPTAFYLCASRRDRGPGYTFGSGTRLTVV.

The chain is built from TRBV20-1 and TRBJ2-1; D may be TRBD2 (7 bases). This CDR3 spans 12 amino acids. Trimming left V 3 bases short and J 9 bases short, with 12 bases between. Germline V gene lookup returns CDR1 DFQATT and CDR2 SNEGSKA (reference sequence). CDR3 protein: CSASIGGREQFF. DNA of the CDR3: TGCAGTGCTAGTATCGGGGGGCGTGAGCAGTTCTTC.

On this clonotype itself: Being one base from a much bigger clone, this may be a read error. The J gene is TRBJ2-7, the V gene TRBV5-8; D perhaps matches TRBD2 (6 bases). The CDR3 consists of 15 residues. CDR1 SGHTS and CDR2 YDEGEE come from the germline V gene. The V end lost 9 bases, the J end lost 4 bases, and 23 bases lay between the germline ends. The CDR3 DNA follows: TGTGCCACCCCAGTCTCGGGGGAGCGTGTTTACGAGCAGTACTTC. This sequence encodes CATPVSGERVYEQYF.

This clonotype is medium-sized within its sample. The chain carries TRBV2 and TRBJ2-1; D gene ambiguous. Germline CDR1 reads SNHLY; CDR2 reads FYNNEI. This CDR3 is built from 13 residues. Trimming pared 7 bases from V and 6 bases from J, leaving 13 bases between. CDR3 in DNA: TGTGCCAGCAATAGGGATTTCGGCAATGAGCAGTTCTTC. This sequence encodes CASNRDFGNEQFF.

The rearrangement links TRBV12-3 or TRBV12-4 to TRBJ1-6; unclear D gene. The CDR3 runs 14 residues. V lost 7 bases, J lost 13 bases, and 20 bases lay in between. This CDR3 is CASTALPIIHPLHF. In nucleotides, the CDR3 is TGTGCCAGCACAGCCCTGCCTATAATTCACCCCCTCCACTTT.

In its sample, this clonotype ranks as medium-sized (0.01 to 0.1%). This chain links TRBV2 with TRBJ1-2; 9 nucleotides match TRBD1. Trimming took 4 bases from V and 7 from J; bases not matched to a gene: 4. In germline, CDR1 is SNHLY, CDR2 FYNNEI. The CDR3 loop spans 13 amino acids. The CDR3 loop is CASSAWTGAGYTF. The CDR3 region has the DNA TGTGCCAGCAGTGCCTGGACAGGGGCTGGCTACACCTTC.

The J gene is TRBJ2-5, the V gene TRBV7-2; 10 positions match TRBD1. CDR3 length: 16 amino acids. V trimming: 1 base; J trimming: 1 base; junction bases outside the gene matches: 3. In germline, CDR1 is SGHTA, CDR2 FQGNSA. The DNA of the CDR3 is TGTGCCAGCAGCTTAGATGGGACAGGGGTCCAAGAGACCCAGTACTTC. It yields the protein CASSLDGTGVQETQYF.

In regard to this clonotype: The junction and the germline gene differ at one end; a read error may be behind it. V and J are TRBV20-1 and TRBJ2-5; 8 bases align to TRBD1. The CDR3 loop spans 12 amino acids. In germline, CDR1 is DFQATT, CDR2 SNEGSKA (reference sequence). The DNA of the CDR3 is TGCAGTGCTGGACTCGCAGGGGGCAGGGTTGCCTTC. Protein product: CSAGLAGGRVAF.

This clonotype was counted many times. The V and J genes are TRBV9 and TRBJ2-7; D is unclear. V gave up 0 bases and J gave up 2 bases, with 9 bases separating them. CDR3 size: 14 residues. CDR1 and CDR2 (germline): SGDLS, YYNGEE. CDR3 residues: CASSVGPDPYEQYF. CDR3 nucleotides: TGTGCCAGCAGCGTAGGGCCCGACCCCTACGAGCAGTACTTC.

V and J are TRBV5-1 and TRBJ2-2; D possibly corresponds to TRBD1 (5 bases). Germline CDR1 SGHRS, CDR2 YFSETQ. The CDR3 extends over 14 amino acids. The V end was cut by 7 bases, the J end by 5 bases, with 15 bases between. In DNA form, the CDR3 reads TGCGCCAGCGGTTCCCAGGACACAACCGGGGAGCTGTTTTTT. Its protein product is CASGSQDTTGELFF.

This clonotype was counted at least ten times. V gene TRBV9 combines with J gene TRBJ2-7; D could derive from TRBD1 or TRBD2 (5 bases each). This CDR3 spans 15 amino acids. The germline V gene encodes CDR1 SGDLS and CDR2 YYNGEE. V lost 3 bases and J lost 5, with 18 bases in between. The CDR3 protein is CASSASGIGVHEQYF. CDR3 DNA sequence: TGTGCCAGCAGCGCCTCCGGGATAGGGGTCCACGAGCAGTACTTC.

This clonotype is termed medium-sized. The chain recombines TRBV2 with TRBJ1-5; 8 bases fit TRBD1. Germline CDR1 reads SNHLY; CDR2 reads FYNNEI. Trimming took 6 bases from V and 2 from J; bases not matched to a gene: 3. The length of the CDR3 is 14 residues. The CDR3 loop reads CASSEDRGNQPQHF. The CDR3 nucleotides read TGTGCCAGCAGCGAGGACAGGGGCAATCAGCCCCAGCATTTT.

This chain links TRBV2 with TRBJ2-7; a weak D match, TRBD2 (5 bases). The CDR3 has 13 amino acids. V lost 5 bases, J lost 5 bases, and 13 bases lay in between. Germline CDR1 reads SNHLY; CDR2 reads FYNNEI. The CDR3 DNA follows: TGTGCCAGCAGTAGGGAGAGAAGGAACGAGCAGTACTTC. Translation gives CASSRERRNEQYF.

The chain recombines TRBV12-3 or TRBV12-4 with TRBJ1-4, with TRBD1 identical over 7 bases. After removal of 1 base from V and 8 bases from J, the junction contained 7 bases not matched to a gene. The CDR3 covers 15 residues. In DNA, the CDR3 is TGTGCCAGCAGTTTAGATCAGGGGGGTGGGGAAAAACTGTTTTTT. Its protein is CASSLDQGGGEKLFF.

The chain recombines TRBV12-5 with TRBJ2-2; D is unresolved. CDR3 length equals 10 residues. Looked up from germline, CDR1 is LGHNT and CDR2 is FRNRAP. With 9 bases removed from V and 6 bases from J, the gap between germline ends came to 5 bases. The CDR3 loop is CASAAGELFF. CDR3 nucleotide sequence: TGTGCTAGCGCCGCCGGGGAGCTGTTTTTT.

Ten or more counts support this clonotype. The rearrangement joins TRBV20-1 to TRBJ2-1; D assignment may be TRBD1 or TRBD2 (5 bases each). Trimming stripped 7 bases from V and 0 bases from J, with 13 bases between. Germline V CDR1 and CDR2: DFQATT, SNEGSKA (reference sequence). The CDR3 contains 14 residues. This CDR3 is CSVVGESSYNEQFF. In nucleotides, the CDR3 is TGCAGTGTGGTGGGGGAAAGCTCCTACAATGAGCAGTTCTTC.

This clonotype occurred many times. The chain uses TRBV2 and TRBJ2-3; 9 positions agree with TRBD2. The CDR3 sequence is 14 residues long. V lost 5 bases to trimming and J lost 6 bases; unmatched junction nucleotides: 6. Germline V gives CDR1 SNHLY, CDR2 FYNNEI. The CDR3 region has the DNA TGTGCCAGCAGTCTTACTAGCGGGTCCGATACGCAGTATTTT. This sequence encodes CASSLTSGSDTQYF.

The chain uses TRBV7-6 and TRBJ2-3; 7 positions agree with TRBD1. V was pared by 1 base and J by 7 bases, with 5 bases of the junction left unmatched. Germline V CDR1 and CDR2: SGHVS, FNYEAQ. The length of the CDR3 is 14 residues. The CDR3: CASSLGGQSYTQYF. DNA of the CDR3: TGTGCCAGCAGCTTAGGGGGACAGAGTTATACGCAGTATTTT.

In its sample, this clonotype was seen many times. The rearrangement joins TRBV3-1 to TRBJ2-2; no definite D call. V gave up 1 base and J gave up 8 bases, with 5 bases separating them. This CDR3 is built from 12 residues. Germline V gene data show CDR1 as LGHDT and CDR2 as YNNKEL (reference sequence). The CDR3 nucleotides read TGTGCCAGCAGCCAAGGCGAGGGGGAGCTGTTTTTT. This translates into CASSQGEGELFF.

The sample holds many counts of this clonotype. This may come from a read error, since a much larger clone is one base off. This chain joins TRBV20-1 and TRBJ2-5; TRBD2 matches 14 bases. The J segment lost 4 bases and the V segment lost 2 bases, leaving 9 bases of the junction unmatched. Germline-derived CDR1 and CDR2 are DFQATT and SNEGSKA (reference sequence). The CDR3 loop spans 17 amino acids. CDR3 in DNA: TGCAGTGCTAGAAAAGGACTAGCGGGAGGTGTGGGAGAGACCCAGTACTTC. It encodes CSARKGLAGGVGETQYF.

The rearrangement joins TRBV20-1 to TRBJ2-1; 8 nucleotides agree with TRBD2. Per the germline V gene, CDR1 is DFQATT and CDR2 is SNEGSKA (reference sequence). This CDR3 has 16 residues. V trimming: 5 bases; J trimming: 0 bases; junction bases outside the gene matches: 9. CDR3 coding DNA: TGCAGTGCTCACAGCGGGAGCCAATACTCCTACAATGAGCAGTTCTTC. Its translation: CSAHSGSQYSYNEQFF.